A selection of T cell receptor beta chains follows, all from one sample in a study of PD-1 blockade in classical Hodgkin lymphoma. The table came from immunoSEQ multiplex PCR; TCRdb's copy has only in-frame clones and leaves some out. In the table there are about 110,000 clones, roughly nine tenths of which are singletons. This specimen was peripheral blood mononuclear cells (PBMCs), taken before the second cycle of nivolumab. The receptors stem from a human donor with classical Hodgkin lymphoma. The CDR3 runs from the conserved cysteine through the conserved F or W. D genes are given only for firm matches. Clone sizes are given selectively: once, few, many, or a class where the clone is expanded.

- TRBD1 TRBJ2-7 TRBV28 TGTGCCAGCACCTTAAGGGGGCCGCCCTACGAGCAGTACTTC CASTLRGPPYEQYF
- - TRBJ1-4 TRBV27 TGTGCCAGCAGTTTCGCGGGGGCAACTAATGAAAAACTGTTTTTT CASSFAGATNEKLFF
- TRBD2 TRBJ2-5 TRBV6-1 TGTGCCAGCCGGGGGGGTCTCCAAGAGACCCAGTACTTC CASRGGLQETQYF
- - TRBJ2-7 TRBV19 TGTGCCAGTAGTATACAGGGGTTCGACGAGCAGTACTTC CASSIQGFDEQYF
- TRBD1 TRBJ2-5 TRBV19 TGTGCCAGTAGTATAATTGCAGGGGGCGCAGAGACCCAGTACTTC CASSIIAGGAETQYF
- TRBD2 TRBJ2-3 TRBV7-2 TGTGCCAGCAGCTTCTCTAGCGGGAGGTCCGATACGCAGTATTTT CASSFSSGRSDTQYF
many - TRBJ2-2 TRBV15 TGTGCCACCAGCAGAGATATCGGGACCGGGGAGCTGTTTTTT CATSRDIGTGELFF
- - TRBJ1-5 TRBV19 TGTGCCAGTAGTATCCGAGGGTATAGCAATCAGCCCCAGCATTTT CASSIRGYSNQPQHF
- TRBD1 TRBJ2-5 TRBV27 TGTGCCAGCAGTTGTTCGGACAGGAGCCAAATCCGGCAAGAGACCCAGTACTTC CASSCSDRSQIRQETQYF
- - TRBJ2-2 TRBV7-2 TGTGCCAGCAGCTTAGAACTCGTGTGGGGCGGGGAGCTGTTTTTT CASSLELVWGGELFF
- - TRBJ1-6 TRBV27 TGTGCCAGCAGTTTTGTGGGGATAAATAATTCACCCCTCCACTTT CASSFVGINNSPLHF
- TRBD1 TRBJ1-4 TRBV5-1 TGCGCCAGCAGACGGGACAGGGGGGAAAAACTGTTTTTT CASRRDRGEKLFF
- - TRBJ1-4 TRBV18 TGTGCCAGCTCACGGAGTATTAATGAAAAACTGTTTTTT CASSRSINEKLFF
- - TRBJ1-5 TRBV4-1 TGCGCCAGCAGCCAAGATGGAGGGGTGGGCAATCAGCCCCAGCATTTT CASSQDGGVGNQPQHF
- - TRBJ2-3 TRBV18 TGTGCCAGCTCACCCCAGAGCACAGATACGCAGTATTTT CASSPQSTDTQYF
- - TRBJ2-1 TRBV7-9 TGTGCCAGCAGCTACCTGCTGGATATTGAGCAGTTCTTC CASSYLLDIEQFF
once - TRBJ2-3 TRBV6-6 TGTGCCAGCAGCGACCCGCTGACGATGGGCCTTGCGCAGTATTTT CASSDPLTMGLAQYF
- TRBD2 TRBJ2-7 TRBV30 TGTGCCTGGAGTACACACTCTAGCGGGAGCGTCTACGAGCAGTACTTC CAWSTHSSGSVYEQYF
- - TRBJ2-5 TRBV28 TGTGCCAGCAGTTCGCAAGAGACCCAGTACTTC CASSSQETQYF
- TRBD2 TRBJ2-1 TRBV10-3 TGTGCCATCAGGCTCGGGACTAGCGGGAGGGCCGATAATGAGCAGTTCTTC CAIRLGTSGRADNEQFF
- TRBD1 TRBJ1-1 TRBV19 TGTGCCAGTAGTATAGCCCATGGGGACAGGGTGGACACTGAAGCTTTCTTT CASSIAHGDRVDTEAFF
- TRBD2 TRBJ2-1 TRBV6-5 TGTGCCAGCAGCTCACTAGCGGGGGGATACAATGAGCAGTTCTTC CASSSLAGGYNEQFF
- - TRBJ2-7 TRBV21-1 TGTGCCAGCAGCACCGTCGTGCCCCGGGCCCCCCCGCGAGAGCAGTACTTC CASSTVVPRAPPREQYF
once - TRBJ1-3 TRBV9 TGTGCCAGCAGCGTAGACGAGGGAGTGGGGGGCACCATATATTTT CASSVDEGVGGTIYF
once - TRBJ2-2 TRBV4-1 TGCGCCAGCAGCCCCCTTGGCGGGAACGCCGGGGAGCTGTTTTTT CASSPLGGNAGELFF
- TRBD2 TRBJ2-5 TRBV30 TGTGCCGGCGATAAGCGGGAGGGGTTTTCAGAGACCCAGTACTTC CAGDKREGFSETQYF
- - TRBJ2-1 TRBV19 TGTGCCAGTAGTTATCGGACGGAAACCTACAATGAGCAGTTCTTC CASSYRTETYNEQFF
few - TRBJ2-5 TRBV7-2 TGTGCCAGCAGCTTAGCAGGGGCTGGAGAGACCCAGTACTTC CASSLAGAGETQYF
- - TRBJ1-1 TRBV6-1 TGTGCCAGCAGACAACCGAACACTGAAGCTTTCTTT CASRQPNTEAFF
- - TRBJ1-5 TRBV13 TGTGCCAGCAGCTTAGGTGGGGTGAGGAGCAATCAGCCCCAGCATTTT CASSLGGVRSNQPQHF
- - TRBJ2-6 TRBV9 TGTGCCACCAGTTCTGGGGCCAACGTCCTGACTTTC CATSSGANVLTF
- TRBD1 TRBJ1-3 TRBV9 TGTGCCAGCAGCGAACTGACAGGGGCGCCTGGAAACACCATATATTTT CASSELTGAPGNTIYF
- TRBD2 TRBJ2-1 TRBV5-6 TGTGCCAGCAGTCATTCTCCGGGACTAGCGATTTACAATGAGCAGTTCTTC CASSHSPGLAIYNEQFF
- - TRBJ2-7 TRBV28 TGTGCCAGCAGTCCCCGCGGACAGCTATACGAGCAGTACTTC CASSPRGQLYEQYF
- - TRBJ2-2 TRBV5-1 TGCGCCAGCAGGTCGCAGGGAGCGAACACCGGGGAGCTGTTTTTT CASRSQGANTGELFF
- TRBD1 TRBJ1-2 TRBV27 TGTGCCAGCAGTTTATATGGGGACAGATTTGACTCAAGCTACACCTTC CASSLYGDRFDSSYTF
once TRBD1 TRBJ2-7 TRBV5-1 TGCGCCAGCAGCTTGGAGGGATCCGACAGGGGTTGGACCTACGAGCAGTACTTC CASSLEGSDRGWTYEQYF
once - TRBJ1-1 TRBV19 TGTGCCAGTAGTCGACTCGGAGCTATGAACACTGAAGCTTTCTTT CASSRLGAMNTEAFF
few - TRBJ2-2 TRBV2 TGTGCCAGCAAAGGGAGCGGGGAGCTGTTTTTT CASKGSGELFF
- - TRBJ2-6 TRBV6-5 TGTGCCGTACGGTCTGGGGCCAACGTCCTGACTTTC CAVRSGANVLTF
- - TRBJ2-4 TRBV2 TGTGCCAGCAGGGAGACTGGGTGGGGGTCGGGCAAAAACATTCAGTACTTC CASRETGWGSGKNIQYF
- - TRBJ2-3 TRBV10-3 TGTGCCATCAGTGAAGGCCCTCAGAGGATCACAACAGATACGCAGTATTTT CAISEGPQRITTDTQYF
- - TRBJ1-1 TRBV6-5 TGTGCCAGCAGTCTCCAGGGGAGGGGCACTGAAGCTTTCTTT CASSLQGRGTEAFF
- - TRBJ2-1 TRBV4-3 TGCACCAGCAGCTGGGGGTCCTACAATGAGCAGTTCTTC CTSSWGSYNEQFF